The following is a T cell receptor (beta chain) sequence with its context. This entry comes from a study of blood T cell repertoires in COVID-19. Germline V gene sequence: CDR1 SGHRS, CDR2 YFSETQ. CDR3 length: 17 residues. V shed 6 bases, J shed 9 bases, and the junction held 17 bases outside the gene matches. Profiling relied on immunoSEQ multiplex PCR, and the TCRdb table lists in-frame clones only, not all of them. The repertoire holds approximately 360,000 clones, with 87% as singletons. This sequence originates from a man aged 40-49 years in a cohort exposed to, infected with or recovered from COVID-19 (not recorded which). The chain links TRBV5-1 to TRBJ2-1; 11 positions agree with TRBD2. The sample taken for sequencing was PBMCs or T cells enriched from blood (not recorded which). CDR3 nucleotide sequence: TGCGCCAGCATCCCAGGAGTAGCGGGAGGGCCGGGGGGTGAGCAGTTCTTC. As protein: CASIPGVAGGPGGEQFF.